This entry lists 20 T cell receptor beta chains sequenced from one sample in a study of shared T cell receptors in the human thymus. Profiling relied on immunoSEQ multiplex PCR, and the TCRdb table lists in-frame clones only, not all of them. The sample has 500,000 to 750,000 clones, approximately 88% seen once. These data also featured in a second study, about human thymus T cells.

The sequencing input was thymocytes. These TCRs come from a boy younger than two with a congenital heart defect.

The chain carries TRBV4-1 and TRBJ2-1; 7 bases map to TRBD2. Germline V gene data show CDR1 as MGHRA and CDR2 as YSYEKL. This CDR3 comprises 16 residues. The J segment lost 6 bases and the V segment lost 0 bases, leaving 8 bases of the junction unmatched. The CDR3 is CASSQEEGGRSNEQFF. The CDR3 nucleotides read TGCGCCAGCAGCCAAGAAGAGGGCGGGAGATCCAATGAGCAGTTCTTC.

Written as DNA, the CDR3 is TGCGCCACCACGGCTGGGGTAGGGACACTCTCCTACGAGCAGTACTTC. Protein: CATTAGVGTLSYEQYF. The J gene is TRBJ2-7, the V gene TRBV10-2; D is possibly TRBD1 (6 bases). The CDR3 covers 16 residues. V was shortened by 10 bases and J by 0 bases, with 22 bases between the two germline ends. The V gene's germline CDR1 is WSHSY and CDR2 SAAADI.

The chain uses TRBV27 and TRBJ2-2; D is ambiguous. The CDR3 is 13 amino acids. Germline V gene data show CDR1 as MNHEY and CDR2 as SMNVEV (reference sequence). The V and J ends lost 0 bases and 6 bases respectively, with 5 bases between them. Here the CDR3 DNA reads TGTGCCAGCAGTTTATCAGGAGCCGGGGAGCTGTTTTTT. Translated: CASSLSGAGELFF.

The chain carries TRBV5-1 and TRBJ2-7, with D perhaps TRBD2 (6 bases). V lost 2 bases to trimming and J lost 2 bases, with 14 bases between them. Looked up from germline, CDR1 is SGHRS and CDR2 is YFSETQ. The CDR3 extends over 15 amino acids. The CDR3 spells CASSLRAGGPYEQYF. The CDR3 region has the DNA TGCGCCAGCAGCTTAAGAGCGGGCGGCCCCTACGAGCAGTACTTC.

This clone was detected a few times. This chain uses TRBV18 with TRBJ1-1; D call uncertain. The CDR3 extends over 15 amino acids. V lost 0 bases and J lost 4, with 12 bases in between. Germline loops: CDR1 KGHSH, CDR2 LQKENI. CDR3: CASSPPALGSTEAFF. CDR3 DNA: TGTGCCAGCTCACCACCGGCACTAGGGAGCACTGAAGCTTTCTTT.

The genes are TRBV7-9 and TRBJ2-3; 7 bases agree with TRBD2. Germline V gene sequence: CDR1 SEHNR, CDR2 FQNEAQ (reference sequence). V gave up 5 bases and J gave up 5 bases; unmatched junction bases: 10. The CDR3 sequence is 15 residues long. CDR3 in amino acids: CASSLTSAGGDTQYF. The CDR3 region has the DNA TGTGCCAGCAGCCTTACTAGCGCGGGCGGAGATACGCAGTATTTT.

This chain uses TRBV11-2 with TRBJ2-7; 7 bases agree with TRBD1. Germline loops: CDR1 SGHAT, CDR2 FQNNGV. This CDR3 comprises 12 residues. The V and J ends lost 6 bases and 3 bases, in that order; junction bases with no gene match: 2. CDR3 region: CASSRTGYEQYF. Written as DNA, the CDR3 is TGTGCCAGCAGTCGGACAGGCTACGAGCAGTACTTC.

This rearrangement joins TRBV7-9 to TRBJ1-1, with 7 bases aligning to TRBD1. CDR1 is SEHNR, CDR2 FQNEAQ, per germline (reference sequence). The CDR3 contains 14 residues. With V trimmed by 4 bases and J by 1 base, 3 bases remained unmatched. The CDR3 region has the DNA TGTGCCAGCAGCTGGACAGGAGAGAACACTGAAGCTTTCTTT. Residues: CASSWTGENTEAFF.

The chain combines TRBV6-5 with TRBJ2-3; unclear D gene. CDR3 length: 13 residues. Germline V gene sequence: CDR1 MNHEY, CDR2 SVGAGI. Trimming shortened V by 6 bases and J by 2 bases, and 9 bases separated the two germline ends. As DNA, the CDR3 is TGTGCCAGCAGCCTCGGGTACACAGATACGCAGTATTTT. Residues: CASSLGYTDTQYF.

This rearrangement joins TRBV7-9 to TRBJ1-1; 8 nucleotides agree with TRBD1. Trimming cost V 0 bases and J 4 bases; bases outside gene matches: 7. Germline loops: CDR1 SEHNR, CDR2 FQNEAQ (reference sequence). CDR3 size: 16 residues. CDR3 region: CASSLAPTGVGTEAFF. The CDR3, as DNA: TGTGCCAGCAGCTTAGCGCCGACAGGGGTGGGCACTGAAGCTTTCTTT.

The V call is TRBV13, the J call TRBJ1-2, with D uncertain. CDR3 length: 15 amino acids. Germline V gives CDR1 PRHDT, CDR2 FYEKMQ (reference sequence). Trimming stripped 1 base from V and 4 bases from J, with 13 bases between. The CDR3 DNA follows: TGTGCCAGCAGCTTAGTGGCCCCCTCAGTCTATGGCTACACCTTC. Protein sequence: CASSLVAPSVYGYTF. Together with reference TRBV13 and TRBJ1-2, the CDR3 gives the full variable domain: AAGVIQSPRHLIKEKRETATLKCYPIPRHDTVYWYQQGPGQDPQFLISFYEKMQSDKGSIPDRFSAQQFSDYHSELNMSSLELGDSALYFCASSLVAPSVYGYTFGSGTRLTVV.

This chain links TRBV29-1 with TRBJ2-6; 7 bases align to TRBD1. Germline assignment: CDR1 SQVTM and CDR2 ANQGSEA. The CDR3 is 14 residues long. V lost 8 bases, J lost 2 bases, and 6 bases stayed unmatched. This CDR3 is CSISTGAGANVLTF. The CDR3 bases are TGCAGCATCAGCACAGGGGCTGGGGCCAACGTCCTGACTTTC. Using reference TRBV29-1 and TRBJ2-6 for the parts outside the CDR3, the full variable domain is SAVISQKPSRDICQRGTSLTIQCQVDSQVTMMFWYRQQPGQSLTLIATANQGSEATYESGFVIDKFPISRPNLTFSTLTVSNMSPEDSSIYLCSISTGAGANVLTFGAGSRLTVL.

The V gene is TRBV4-1, the J gene TRBJ2-5, with TRBD2 identical over 14 bases. V shed 4 bases and J 2 bases; nucleotides not matched to a gene: 6. Germline CDR1 and CDR2: MGHRA and YSYEKL. This CDR3 has 17 amino acids. The CDR3: CASSLSGLAGAQETQYF. CDR3 DNA: TGCGCCAGCAGCCTTTCGGGACTAGCGGGAGCGCAAGAGACCCAGTACTTC.

The rearrangement uses TRBV30 and TRBJ1-1; D is unresolved. The V gene's germline CDR1 is GTSNPN and CDR2 SVGIG (reference sequence). The V and J ends lost 2 bases and 11 bases respectively, with 6 bases between them. The CDR3 runs 9 residues. Written as DNA, the CDR3 is TGTGCCTGGAGTCAAGCGGCTTTCTTT. Protein: CAWSQAAFF.

The rearrangement links TRBV28 to TRBJ1-4; D perhaps matches TRBD1 (6 bases). The V gene's germline CDR1 is MDHEN and CDR2 SYDVKM. The CDR3 runs 15 residues. The V and J ends lost 7 bases and 8 bases respectively, with 20 bases between them. The CDR3 bases are TGTGCCAGCATCGCCCCGACAGGCCCTAGGGAAAAACTGTTTTTT. This encodes CASIAPTGPREKLFF.

The chain links TRBV6-6 to TRBJ1-1; the D gene is possibly TRBD1 (5 bases). This CDR3 has 15 residues. The V gene's germline CDR1 is MNHNY and CDR2 SVGAGI (reference sequence). V lost 7 bases to trimming and J lost 1 base, with 16 bases between them. The CDR3 nucleotides are TGTGCCAGCATTGCCCTCGGACAAACGAACACTGAAGCTTTCTTT. It yields the protein CASIALGQTNTEAFF.

This rearrangement joins TRBV27 to TRBJ1-2; tentative D call: TRBD1 (5 bases). The CDR3 spans 16 residues. The ends were cut back, 7 bases at V and 7 bases at J, with 25 bases in the middle. CDR1 is MNHEY, CDR2 SMNVEV, per germline (reference sequence). The CDR3 here is CASTSLRAADRGGYTF. The CDR3 DNA is TGTGCCAGCACCTCCCTCCGGGCAGCTGATAGGGGTGGCTACACCTTC.

V usage is TRBV5-4 and J usage is TRBJ2-2; D perhaps matches TRBD2 (7 bases). V lost 5 bases and J 5 bases, leaving 19 bases between the germline ends. The CDR3 is 16 residues long. Per germline, CDR1 SGHNT and CDR2 YYREEE (reference sequence). CDR3 amino acids: CASSLKRRGGTGELFF. As DNA, the CDR3 is TGTGCCAGCAGTTTGAAACGAAGGGGGGGAACCGGGGAGCTGTTTTTT.

This clone has only one observation. The chain carries TRBV18 and TRBJ1-5, with 7 bases lining up with TRBD1. Looked up from germline, CDR1 is KGHSH and CDR2 is LQKENI. V was clipped by 10 bases and J by 3 bases; unmatched bases: 6. CDR3 length: 13 amino acids. This chain's CDR3 is CATRQGPNQPQHF. In DNA, the CDR3 is TGTGCCACCAGACAGGGCCCCAATCAGCCCCAGCATTTT.

The rearrangement links TRBV15 to TRBJ2-5; D is perhaps TRBD1 (6 bases). The tail of the sequence fits TRBJ2-7 better, so the J call may be wrong. The V gene's germline CDR1 is LNHNV and CDR2 YYDKDF (reference sequence). This CDR3 is built from 14 residues. The CDR3 protein is CATSSRDISYEQYF. DNA of the CDR3: TGTGCCACCAGCTCCCGGGACATTTCCTACGAGCAGTACTTC.